Shown below are 17 T cell receptor beta chains from a single sample sequenced in a study of shared clonotypes between healthy human individuals. This table comes from immunoSEQ multiplex PCR, and its TCRdb copy is limited to in-frame clones, with some not included. This table holds about 470,000 clones, roughly three quarters found once. The sequencing input was PBMCs. These receptors all stem from a middle-aged woman in good health. Some clones in this sample may be carry-over from other donors' samples.

V is TRBV9 and J is TRBJ2-1; 7 bases fit TRBD2. CDR1 SGDLS and CDR2 YYNGEE come from the germline V gene. The length of the CDR3 is 15 residues. V gave up 0 bases and J gave up 6 bases; unmatched junction bases: 6. CDR3 sequence: CASSVGAGWGNEQFF. The CDR3 DNA sequence: TGTGCCAGCAGCGTAGGAGCGGGATGGGGCAATGAGCAGTTCTTC.

V usage is TRBV11-2 and J usage is TRBJ2-7; D gene ambiguous. The CDR3 is made up of 13 amino acids. Trimming took off 1 base at V and 7 bases at J, with 11 bases between the two ends. In germline, CDR1 is SGHAT, CDR2 FQNNGV. CDR3 protein: CASSLGPSREQYF. The CDR3 region has the DNA TGTGCCAGCAGCTTAGGGCCGTCCAGGGAGCAGTACTTC.

Notes on this clone: A read error may be the cause here, since a much bigger clone is one base away. This sequence joins TRBV5-1 and TRBJ1-2, with D possibly being TRBD1 (5 bases). Trimming left V 4 bases short and J 3 bases short, with 19 bases between. The length of the CDR3 is 16 residues. Germline V gene lookup returns CDR1 SGHRS and CDR2 YFSETQ. CDR3 sequence (DNA): TGCGCCAGCAGCCCGCCTCGGGACGGTTCCTACTATGGCTACACCTTC. Translating gives CASSPPRDGSYYGYTF.

The V call is TRBV28, the J call TRBJ2-7; 7 bases are a match to TRBD1. Germline CDR1 is MDHEN and CDR2 is SYDVKM. This CDR3 has 15 residues. J gave up 4 bases and V 3 bases, and 9 bases lay outside the gene matches. Written as DNA, the CDR3 is TGTGCCAGCAGTTTTGGGGGACAGAATAATTACGAGCAGTACTTC. The encoded protein is CASSFGGQNNYEQYF.

This clone appeared once. The chain carries TRBV9 and TRBJ2-3; 7 bases line up with TRBD2. Germline trimming cut 0 bases from V and 4 bases from J; bases unmatched to any gene: 5. The CDR3 runs to 15 residues. Germline CDR1 SGDLS, CDR2 YYNGEE. CDR3: CASSVGGSGADTQYF. The CDR3, as DNA: TGTGCCAGCAGCGTAGGCGGGAGCGGAGCAGATACGCAGTATTTT.

The V and J genes are TRBV28 and TRBJ2-7; the D is unclear. This CDR3 is built from 12 residues. The germline CDR1 and CDR2 sequences are MDHEN and SYDVKM. Trimming removed 2 bases at V and 3 bases at J, with 5 bases between. Written as DNA, the CDR3 is TGTGCCAGCAGTTTAGGGTTCTACGAGCAGTACTTC. It translates to CASSLGFYEQYF.

This clone was seen only once. The J gene is TRBJ2-7, the V gene TRBV7-3; D is uncertain. This CDR3 contains 13 residues. Germline CDR1 is SGHTA and CDR2 is FQGTGA. The ends were cut back, 8 bases at V and 2 bases at J, with 13 bases in the middle. In DNA form, the CDR3 reads TGTGCCAGCCACCTTCCGGCCCCCTACGAGCAGTACTTC. Its protein product is CASHLPAPYEQYF.

The chain combines TRBV7-9 with TRBJ2-1; D call uncertain. Germline lookup yields CDR1 SEHNR and CDR2 FQNEAQ (reference sequence). The V end was cut by 0 bases, the J end by 0 bases, with 12 bases between. The CDR3 loop spans 17 amino acids. For the CDR3, the DNA is TGTGCCAGCAGCTTAGCGCGTCAGGACGGCTCCTACAATGAGCAGTTCTTC. It encodes CASSLARQDGSYNEQFF.

This clone was detected once. The chain uses TRBV7-3 and TRBJ2-7; tentatively, D is TRBD1 (5 bases). Trimming removed 5 bases from V and 5 bases from J, with 16 bases in between. Germline V gene data show CDR1 as SGHTA and CDR2 as FQGTGA. The CDR3 is made up of 14 amino acids. The CDR3 sequence: CASSRVQGGNEQYF. The DNA for the CDR3 is TGTGCCAGCAGCCGAGTCCAGGGTGGCAACGAGCAGTACTTC.

The chain is built from TRBV5-4 and TRBJ2-3; D not certain. Trimming removed 2 bases from V and 4 bases from J, with 5 bases in between. The CDR3 is 12 residues long. Germline assignment: CDR1 SGHNT and CDR2 YYREEE (reference sequence). CDR3 sequence (DNA): TGTGCCAGCAGCTTTCTTTCAGATACGCAGTATTTT. This gives the protein CASSFLSDTQYF. Together with reference TRBV5-4 and TRBJ2-3, the CDR3 gives the full variable domain: ETGVTQSPTHLIKTRGQQVTLRCSSQSGHNTVSWYQQALGQGPQFIFQYYREEENGRGNFPPRFSGLQFPNYSSELNVNALELDDSALYLCASSFLSDTQYFGPGTRLTVL.

This chain links TRBV9 with TRBJ2-5, with TRBD1 matching 7 bases. Germline CDR1 SGDLS, CDR2 YYNGEE. V was pared by 4 bases and J by 1 base, with 4 bases of the junction left unmatched. This CDR3 has 14 residues. This CDR3 is CASSKGTVQETQYF. The CDR3 coding sequence is TGTGCCAGCAGCAAAGGGACAGTCCAAGAGACCCAGTACTTC.

The CDR3 region has the DNA TGTGCCAGCAGTGACTATCGGCGGGAGGGAGGCTACGAGCAGTACTTC. This translates into CASSDYRREGGYEQYF. The chain links TRBV6-4 to TRBJ2-7; 9 bases are shared with TRBD2. This CDR3 spans 16 amino acids. After removal of 1 base from V and 3 bases from J, the junction contained 7 bases not matched to a gene. Germline V lookup: CDR1 MRHNA, CDR2 SNTAGT.

As to this clone: Other nucleotide sequences from this sample produce the same CDR3. The chain links TRBV18 to TRBJ2-1, with D perhaps matching TRBD2 (6 bases). Germline V gene lookup returns CDR1 KGHSH and CDR2 LQKENI. The CDR3 is 14 amino acids. V was shortened by 3 bases and J by 1 base, with 7 bases between the two germline ends. The CDR3 DNA follows: TGTGCCAGCTCACCGGGGGGTTCCTACAATGAGCAGTTCTTC. Its protein is CASSPGGSYNEQFF.

This chain links TRBV15 with TRBJ2-7; 10 nucleotides line up with TRBD1. J was trimmed by 4 bases and V by 5 bases; bases with no gene match: 8. Germline V gene lookup returns CDR1 LNHNV and CDR2 YYDKDF (reference sequence). The CDR3 runs to 15 residues. The CDR3 loop is CATSARDRGTYEQYF. In nucleotides, the CDR3 is TGTGCCACCAGCGCCCGGGACAGGGGTACGTACGAGCAGTACTTC.

The sample holds a few counts of this clone. J is TRBJ1-2 and V is TRBV12-5; 7 bases agree with TRBD1. Germline values: CDR1 LGHNT, CDR2 FRNRAP. The CDR3 covers 15 residues. The chain's CDR3 is CALGGNSGGSYGYTF. The CDR3 nucleotides are TGTGCCCTAGGCGGGAACTCAGGGGGAAGCTATGGCTACACCTTC.

The V call is TRBV30, the J call TRBJ2-2; D remains ambiguous. Trimming left V 0 bases short and J 0 bases short, with 14 bases between. Germline CDR1 GTSNPN, CDR2 SVGIG (reference sequence). CDR3 length: 17 residues. CDR3 bases: TGTGCCTGGAGTGTAGATAGTTGGCAATCGAACACCGGGGAGCTGTTTTTT. It specifies CAWSVDSWQSNTGELFF.

This rearrangement joins TRBV11-2 to TRBJ1-6; 7 positions agree with TRBD1. Unmatched junction bases numbered 3, after V lost 5 bases and J lost 8 bases. CDR1 is SGHAT and CDR2 is FQNNGV in the germline V gene. There are 13 residues in the CDR3. The DNA for the CDR3 is TGTGCCAGCAGCCAGGGGGTTTATTCACCCCTCCACTTT. The encoded protein is CASSQGVYSPLHF.